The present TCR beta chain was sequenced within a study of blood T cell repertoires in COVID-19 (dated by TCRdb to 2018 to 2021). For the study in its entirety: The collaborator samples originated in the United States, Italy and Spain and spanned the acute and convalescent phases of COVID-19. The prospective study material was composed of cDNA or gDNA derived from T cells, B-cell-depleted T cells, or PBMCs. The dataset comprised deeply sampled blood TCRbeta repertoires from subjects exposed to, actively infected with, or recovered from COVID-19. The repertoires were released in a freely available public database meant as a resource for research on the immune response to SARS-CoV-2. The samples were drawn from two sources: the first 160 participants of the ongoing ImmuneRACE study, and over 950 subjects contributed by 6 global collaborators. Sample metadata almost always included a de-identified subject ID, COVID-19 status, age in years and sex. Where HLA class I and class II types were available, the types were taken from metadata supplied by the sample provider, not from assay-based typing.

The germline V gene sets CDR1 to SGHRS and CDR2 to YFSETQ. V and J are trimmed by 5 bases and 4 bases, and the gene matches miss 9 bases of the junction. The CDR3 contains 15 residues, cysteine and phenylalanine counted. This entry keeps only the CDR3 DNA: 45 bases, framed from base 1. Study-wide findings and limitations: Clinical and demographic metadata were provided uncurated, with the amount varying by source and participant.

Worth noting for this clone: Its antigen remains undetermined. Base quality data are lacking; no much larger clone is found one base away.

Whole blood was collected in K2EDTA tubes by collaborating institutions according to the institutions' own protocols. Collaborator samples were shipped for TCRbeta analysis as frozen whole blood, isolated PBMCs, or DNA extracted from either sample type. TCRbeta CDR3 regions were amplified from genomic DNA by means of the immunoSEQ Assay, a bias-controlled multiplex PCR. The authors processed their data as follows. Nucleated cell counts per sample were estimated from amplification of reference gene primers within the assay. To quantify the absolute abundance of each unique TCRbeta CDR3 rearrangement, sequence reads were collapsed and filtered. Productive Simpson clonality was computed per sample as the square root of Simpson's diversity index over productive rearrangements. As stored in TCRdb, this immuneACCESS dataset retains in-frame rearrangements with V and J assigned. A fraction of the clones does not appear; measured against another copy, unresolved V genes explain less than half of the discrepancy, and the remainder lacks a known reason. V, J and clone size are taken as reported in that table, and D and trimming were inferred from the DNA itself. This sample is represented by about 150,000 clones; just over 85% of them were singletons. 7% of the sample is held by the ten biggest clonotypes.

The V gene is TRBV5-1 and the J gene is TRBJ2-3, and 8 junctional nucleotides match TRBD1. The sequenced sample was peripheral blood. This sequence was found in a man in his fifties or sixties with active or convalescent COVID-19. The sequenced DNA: TGCGCCAGCAGTTCGGACAGGGTAGTTTCAGATACGCAGTATTTT. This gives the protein CASSSDRVVSDTQYF.